This entry concerns a single T cell receptor beta chain. The CDR3 totals 14 residues. The V gene end was trimmed by 4 bases and the J gene end by 7 bases; junction bases not matched to a gene: 6. Germline CDR1 is MGHRA and CDR2 is YSYEKL. This specimen comes from a study of T cell changes during pregnancy in multiple sclerosis. TCRdb's copy holds only in-frame clones and misses some; the assay was immunoSEQ multiplex PCR. Here the sample spans about 84,000 clones, approximately 94% being singletons. The sequence came from a female donor with multiple sclerosis, enrolled in a pregnancy study. The sequenced sample was peripheral blood, obtained in the third trimester of pregnancy. The rearrangement joins TRBV4-1 to TRBJ1-5; 8 bases align to TRBD1. DNA for the CDR3: TGCGCCAGCAGCCGGCAGGGGGCAGGGCAGCCCCAGCATTTT. The encoded protein is CASSRQGAGQPQHF.